This passage covers 18 T cell receptor beta chains from one sample sequenced in a study of CD8 T cells in Susac syndrome. When the RNA was reverse transcribed, random hexamers were used with an input of roughly 0.45 to 1 ug. TCRdb re-derived calls from the immunoSEQ multiplex PCR reads in MiXCR, one entry per CDR3 protein. The sample carries under 200,000 distinct CDR3 sequences, approximately 96% recorded once. The sample consisted of CD4+ T cells from PBMCs. The receptors come from a human donor in good health.

This chain uses TRBV28 with TRBJ1-2; TRBD1 matches at 9 bases. Germline-derived CDR1 and CDR2 are MDHEN and SYDVKM. CDR3 length: 14 amino acids. The J segment lost 3 bases and the V segment lost 2 bases, leaving 1 base of the junction unmatched. The CDR3 coding sequence is TGTGCCAGCAGTTTAGGGACAGGGTACTATGGCTACACCTTC. The encoded protein is CASSLGTGYYGYTF.

This chain links TRBV20-1 with TRBJ2-3; D unresolved. Germline-derived CDR1 and CDR2 are DFQATT and SNEGSKA (reference sequence). The CDR3 spans 13 residues. Trimming removed 3 bases at V and 6 bases at J, with 13 bases between. This CDR3 is CSASDRRLDTQYF. The CDR3 DNA follows: TGCAGTGCTAGCGACCGTCGTCTTGATACGCAGTATTTT.

This clonotype was detected only a few times. This chain connects TRBV5-4 to TRBJ2-3; D perhaps matches TRBD2 (5 bases). The length of the CDR3 is 14 residues. Per the germline V gene, CDR1 is SGHNT and CDR2 is YYREEE (reference sequence). V was clipped by 0 bases and J by 5 bases, with 10 bases between them. The DNA of the CDR3 is TGTGCCAGCAGCTTGGCTAGCAGGAGAGATACGCAGTATTTT. Amino acids: CASSLASRRDTQYF.

The chain is built from TRBV30 and TRBJ1-6, with 7 bases aligning to TRBD1. This CDR3 has 15 amino acids. V dropped 0 bases and J dropped 9; count of bases not matched to a gene: 8. Per the germline V gene, CDR1 is GTSNPN and CDR2 is SVGIG (reference sequence). CDR3 residues: CAWSVLAGGVSPLHF. The CDR3 DNA is TGTGCCTGGAGTGTACTGGCAGGGGGTGTTTCACCCCTCCACTTT.

The genes are TRBV9 and TRBJ2-5; D is tentatively TRBD1 or TRBD2 (6 bases each). The CDR3 covers 17 residues. The germline V and J ends were trimmed by 0 bases and 4 bases, with 19 bases remaining between them. CDR1 and CDR2 (germline): SGDLS, YYNGEE. The DNA of the CDR3 is TGTGCCAGCAGCGTAGAAGGTCTTGGGGGGCACGGAGAGACCCAGTACTTC. Translation: CASSVEGLGGHGETQYF.

The chain has TRBV18 and TRBJ2-5; D gene uncertain. V shed 2 bases and J shed 4 bases, with 8 bases lying between them. The CDR3 spans 13 residues. Germline V gene lookup returns CDR1 KGHSH and CDR2 LQKENI. This CDR3 is CASSPVPGETQYF. Here the CDR3 DNA reads TGTGCCAGCTCACCAGTCCCAGGAGAGACCCAGTACTTC.

The chain joins TRBV7-2 to TRBJ2-3; 14 bases are a match to TRBD2. J lost 8 bases, V lost 5 bases, and 9 bases had no gene match. This CDR3 is built from 16 residues. The V gene's germline CDR1 is SGHTA and CDR2 FQGNSA. CDR3 nucleotides: TGTGCCAGCAGCCGGACTAGCGGGGGGACCTCTGGTACGCAGTATTTT. Its translation: CASSRTSGGTSGTQYF. The full variable domain, completed using reference TRBV7-2 and TRBJ2-3, is GAGVSQSPSNKVTEKGKDVELRCDPISGHTALYWYRQSLGQGLEFLIYFQGNSAPDKSGLPSDRFSAERTGGSVSTLTIQRTQQEDSAVYLCASSRTSGGTSGTQYFGPGTRLTVL.

The chain joins TRBV4-2 to TRBJ1-5, with D perhaps matching TRBD1 (5 bases). The CDR3 loop spans 16 amino acids. Germline V CDR1 and CDR2: LGHNA, YNFKEQ. The V end was cut by 4 bases, the J end by 5 bases, with 18 bases between. The CDR3 DNA reads TGTGCCAGCAGCCCCATCCAGGGACCGAGGGATCAGCCCCAGCATTTT. This encodes CASSPIQGPRDQPQHF.

This chain connects TRBV5-1 to TRBJ2-7; the D call may be TRBD1 or TRBD2 (7 bases each). The germline V gene encodes CDR1 SGHRS and CDR2 YFSETQ. V lost 2 bases to trimming and J lost 5 bases, with 20 bases between them. The CDR3 length is 16 residues. The CDR3: CASSFSPGAGGDEQYF. CDR3 sequence (DNA): TGCGCCAGCAGCTTTTCCCCCGGGGCAGGGGGGGACGAGCAGTACTTC.

The J gene is TRBJ2-5, the V gene TRBV5-1; D unresolved. Germline V CDR1 and CDR2: SGHRS, YFSETQ. The germline V and J ends were trimmed by 0 bases and 3 bases, with 9 bases remaining between them. The CDR3 is 14 residues long. The CDR3 protein is CASSLVGREETQYF. CDR3 bases: TGCGCCAGCAGCTTGGTAGGCAGAGAAGAGACCCAGTACTTC.

The V call is TRBV20-1, the J call TRBJ2-5, with 8 positions matching TRBD2. Germline lookup yields CDR1 DFQATT and CDR2 SNEGSKA (reference sequence). The J segment lost 4 bases and the V segment lost 4 bases, leaving 11 bases of the junction unmatched. The CDR3 length is 15 residues. The CDR3 nucleotides are TGCAGTGCTATCGGGTTAGCGGGGACCCCAGAGACCCAGTACTTC. This codes for CSAIGLAGTPETQYF.

The rearrangement joins TRBV9 to TRBJ2-3; tentative D call: TRBD1 (6 bases). CDR3 length: 14 residues. Germline V gives CDR1 SGDLS, CDR2 YYNGEE. The germline V and J ends were trimmed by 3 bases and 4 bases, with 12 bases remaining between them. CDR3 sequence reads: CASSEERGSDTQYF. The CDR3 bases are TGTGCCAGCAGCGAAGAGAGGGGGTCAGATACGCAGTATTTT.

The chain uses TRBV20-1 and TRBJ1-2, with 7 nucleotides matching TRBD1. The length of the CDR3 is 15 residues. Germline values: CDR1 DFQATT, CDR2 SNEGSKA (reference sequence). After removal of 2 bases from V and 3 bases from J, the junction contained 9 bases not matched to a gene. CDR3 nucleotide sequence: TGCAGTGCTAGAAACGGTGACAGGGAGCACTATGGCTACACCTTC. It codes for CSARNGDREHYGYTF.

V gene TRBV30 combines with J gene TRBJ1-1; TRBD1 matches at 9 bases. Germline CDR1 reads GTSNPN; CDR2 reads SVGIG (reference sequence). V gave up 6 bases and J gave up 1 base; unmatched junction bases: 12. The CDR3 is 16 residues long. The CDR3 nucleotides read TGTGCCTGTCTGATTCACCTGACAGGGGGGAACACTGAAGCTTTCTTT. Its translation is CACLIHLTGGNTEAFF. The variable domain in full, completed from reference TRBV30 and TRBJ1-1, reads SQTIHQWPATLVQPVGSPLSLECTVEGTSNPNLYWYRQAAGRGLQLLFYSVGIGQISSEVPQNLSASRPQDRQFILSSKKLLLSDSGFYLCACLIHLTGGNTEAFFGQGTRLTVV.

The V call is TRBV27, the J call TRBJ2-3; D unresolved. Germline lookup yields CDR1 MNHEY and CDR2 SMNVEV (reference sequence). V gave up 6 bases and J gave up 1 base, with 11 bases separating them. The CDR3 is 14 amino acids. The CDR3 here is CASSLIGGTDTQYF. Here the CDR3 DNA reads TGTGCCAGCAGCCTCATTGGAGGCACAGATACGCAGTATTTT.

This chain connects TRBV27 to TRBJ2-7; the match to TRBD2 covers 9 bases. V gave up 5 bases and J gave up 2 bases; unmatched junction bases: 7. The V gene's germline CDR1 is MNHEY and CDR2 SMNVEV (reference sequence). The CDR3 runs to 15 residues. The CDR3 DNA is TGTGCCAGCAGTCCGGCCCGCGGGGGGGCCTACGAGCAGTACTTC. The encoded protein is CASSPARGGAYEQYF.

The genes are TRBV4-3 and TRBJ1-4, with 8 bases fitting TRBD1. Germline V gene sequence: CDR1 LGHNA, CDR2 YSLEER. The CDR3 consists of 19 residues. V lost 1 base and J lost 0; bases outside the gene matches: 10. This chain's CDR3 is CASSQGTGRGIATNEKLFF. The CDR3 DNA reads TGCGCCAGCAGCCAAGGGACAGGGAGGGGAATTGCAACTAATGAAAAACTGTTTTTT.

The V call is TRBV5-5, the J call TRBJ2-7; D possibly corresponds to TRBD1 (5 bases). This CDR3 has 12 residues. V lost 0 bases, J lost 6 bases, and 7 bases lay in between. Germline V gene sequence: CDR1 SGHKS, CDR2 YYEKEE (reference sequence). CDR3 sequence (DNA): TGTGCCAGCAGCTTGGACAGGCTCGAGCAGTACTTC. This gives the protein CASSLDRLEQYF. Complete variable domain (other parts from reference TRBV5-5 and TRBJ2-7): DAGVTQSPTHLIKTRGQQVTLRCSPISGHKSVSWYQQVLGQGPQFIFQYYEKEERGRGNFPDRFSARQFPNYSSELNVNALLLGDSALYLCASSLDRLEQYFGPGTRLTVT.